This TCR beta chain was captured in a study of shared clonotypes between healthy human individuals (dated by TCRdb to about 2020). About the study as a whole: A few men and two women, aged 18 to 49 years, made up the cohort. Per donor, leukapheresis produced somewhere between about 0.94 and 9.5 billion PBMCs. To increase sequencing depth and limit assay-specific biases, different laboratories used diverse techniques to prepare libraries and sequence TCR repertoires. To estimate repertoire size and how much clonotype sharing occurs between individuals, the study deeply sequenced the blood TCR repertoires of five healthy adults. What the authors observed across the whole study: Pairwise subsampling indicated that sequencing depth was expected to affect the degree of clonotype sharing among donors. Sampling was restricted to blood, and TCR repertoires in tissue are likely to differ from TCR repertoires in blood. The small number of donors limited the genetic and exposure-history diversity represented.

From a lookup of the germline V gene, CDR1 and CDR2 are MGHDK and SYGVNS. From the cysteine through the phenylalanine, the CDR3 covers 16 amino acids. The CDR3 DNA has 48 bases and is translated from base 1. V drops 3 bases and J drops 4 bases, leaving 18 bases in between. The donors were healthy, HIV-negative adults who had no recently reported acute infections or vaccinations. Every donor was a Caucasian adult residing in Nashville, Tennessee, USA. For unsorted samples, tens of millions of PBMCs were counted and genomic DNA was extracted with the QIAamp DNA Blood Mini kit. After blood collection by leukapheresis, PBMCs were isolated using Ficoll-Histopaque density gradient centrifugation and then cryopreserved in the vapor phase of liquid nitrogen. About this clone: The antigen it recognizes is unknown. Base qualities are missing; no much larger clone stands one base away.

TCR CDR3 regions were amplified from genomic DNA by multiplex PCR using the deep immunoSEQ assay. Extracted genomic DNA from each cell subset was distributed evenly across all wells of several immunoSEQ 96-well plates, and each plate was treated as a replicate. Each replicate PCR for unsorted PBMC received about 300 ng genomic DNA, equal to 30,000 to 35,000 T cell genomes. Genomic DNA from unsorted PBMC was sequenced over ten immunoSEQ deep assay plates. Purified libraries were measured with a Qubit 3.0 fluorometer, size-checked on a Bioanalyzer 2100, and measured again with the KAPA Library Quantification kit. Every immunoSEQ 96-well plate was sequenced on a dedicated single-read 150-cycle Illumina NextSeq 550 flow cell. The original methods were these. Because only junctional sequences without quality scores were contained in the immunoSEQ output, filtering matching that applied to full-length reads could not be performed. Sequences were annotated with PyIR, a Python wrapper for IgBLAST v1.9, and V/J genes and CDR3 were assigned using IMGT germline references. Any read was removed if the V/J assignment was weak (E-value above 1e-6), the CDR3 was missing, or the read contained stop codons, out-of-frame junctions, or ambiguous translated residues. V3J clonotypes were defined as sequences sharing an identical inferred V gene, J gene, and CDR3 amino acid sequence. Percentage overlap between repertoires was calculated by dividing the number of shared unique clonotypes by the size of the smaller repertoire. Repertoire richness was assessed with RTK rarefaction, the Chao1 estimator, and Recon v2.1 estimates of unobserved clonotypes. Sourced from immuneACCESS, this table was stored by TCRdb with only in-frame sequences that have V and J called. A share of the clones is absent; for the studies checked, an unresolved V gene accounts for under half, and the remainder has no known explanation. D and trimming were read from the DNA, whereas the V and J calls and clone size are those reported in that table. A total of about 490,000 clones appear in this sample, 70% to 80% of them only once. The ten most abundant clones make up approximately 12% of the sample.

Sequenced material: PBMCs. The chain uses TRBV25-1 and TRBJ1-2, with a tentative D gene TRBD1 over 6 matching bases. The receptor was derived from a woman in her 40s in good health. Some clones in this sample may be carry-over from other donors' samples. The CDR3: CASSDPGQRTIYGYTF. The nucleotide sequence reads TGTGCCAGCAGTGATCCCGGACAGAGGACGATCTATGGCTACACCTTC.